These 3 T cell receptor beta chains came from one sample sequenced in a study of blood T cell repertoires in COVID-19. The assay was immunoSEQ multiplex PCR, and TCRdb's table has in-frame clones only and misses some. Among 200,000 to 300,000 clones listed, approximately 86% were seen once. Sequences were obtained from peripheral blood. These receptors were collected from a woman in her thirties with acute or convalescent COVID-19.

The gene calls are TRBV6-5 and TRBJ2-5, with 9 bases identical to TRBD2. CDR1 is MNHEY, CDR2 SVGAGI, per germline. Germline trimming cut 1 base from V and 5 bases from J; bases unmatched to any gene: 2. CDR3 length: 14 amino acids. The CDR3: CASSYLAGGETQYF. The CDR3, as DNA: TGTGCCAGCAGTTACTTGGCGGGAGGGGAGACCCAGTACTTC.

This clone came up once. The chain is built from TRBV11-2 and TRBJ2-4; 7 nucleotides align to TRBD2. Germline lookup yields CDR1 SGHAT and CDR2 FQNNGV. The CDR3 runs to 15 residues. J gave up 9 bases and V 2 bases, and 10 bases lay outside the gene matches. The CDR3 here is CASSLPGLDRGIQYF. The CDR3 DNA reads as TGTGCCAGCAGCTTACCCGGACTAGATCGTGGCATTCAGTACTTC. The whole variable domain, filled in from reference TRBV11-2 and TRBJ2-4, reads EAGVAQSPRYKIIEKRQSVAFWCNPISGHATLYWYQQILGQGPKLLIQFQNNGVVDDSQLPKDRFSAERLKGVDSTLKIQPAKLEDSAVYLCASSLPGLDRGIQYFGAGTRLSVL.

The chain couples TRBV5-1 to TRBJ2-7; D is possibly TRBD2 (5 bases). The ends were cut back, 4 bases at V and 7 bases at J, with 18 bases in the middle. Germline V lookup: CDR1 SGHRS, CDR2 YFSETQ. The CDR3 has 14 amino acids. The DNA for the CDR3 is TGCGCCAGCAGCCCCGAGGCGGCCACGGGGGAGCAGTACTTC. Protein sequence: CASSPEAATGEQYF.